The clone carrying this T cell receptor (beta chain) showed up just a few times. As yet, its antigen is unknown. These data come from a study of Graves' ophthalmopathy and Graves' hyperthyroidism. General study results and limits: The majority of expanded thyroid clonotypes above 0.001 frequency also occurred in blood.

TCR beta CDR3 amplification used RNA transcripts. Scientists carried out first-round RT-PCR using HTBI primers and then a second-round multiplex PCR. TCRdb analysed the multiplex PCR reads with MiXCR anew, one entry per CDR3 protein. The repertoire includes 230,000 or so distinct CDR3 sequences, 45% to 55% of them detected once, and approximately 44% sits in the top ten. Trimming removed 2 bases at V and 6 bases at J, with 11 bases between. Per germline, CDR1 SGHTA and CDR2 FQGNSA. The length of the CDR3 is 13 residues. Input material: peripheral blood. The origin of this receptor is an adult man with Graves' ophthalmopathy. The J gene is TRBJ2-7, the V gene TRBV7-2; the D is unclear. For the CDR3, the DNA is TGTGCCAGCAGCTTAAGCCCATGGGGCGAGCAGTACTTC. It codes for CASSLSPWGEQYF.